The clone carrying this TCR beta chain was seen repeatedly, ten times or more. The antigen is not known. This sample stems from a study of Graves' ophthalmopathy and Graves' hyperthyroidism. Study-wide findings and caveats: The model's prediction of ophthalmopathy progression had just over 70% sensitivity and approximately 72% specificity.

Amplification of the TCR beta CDR3 regions used RNA transcripts (as template). HTBI primers were used in a first-round RT-PCR, which preceded a second-round multiplex PCR. TCRdb itself ran the multiplex PCR reads through MiXCR, one entry per CDR3 protein. The repertoire consists of about 410,000 distinct CDR3 sequences, with approximately 20% occurring once and the leading ten covering around 1.4%. With a duration under 3 months, ophthalmopathy in the donors showed moderate-to-severe activity, CAS ≥3 and NOSPECS ≥4. Reliance was placed on clinical symptoms, serum thyroxine, TRAb, thyroid ultrasound and orbital computed tomography for diagnosis. Sampling 10 ml of fresh peripheral blood provided the PBMCs. The clonotype comes from a young woman with Graves' ophthalmopathy. Sequenced: peripheral blood.

The CDR3 reads CASSPFWAGKTNTEAFF. The CDR3 DNA reads TGTGCCAGCAGCCCTTTTTGGGCAGGGAAAACGAACACTGAAGCTTTCTTT. The V call is TRBV11-1, the J call TRBJ1-1, with a tentative D call TRBD1 (5 bases). Trimming removed 5 bases from V and 1 base from J, with 20 bases in between. Germline V lookup: CDR1 SGHAT, CDR2 FQDESV (reference sequence). The CDR3 runs 17 residues.